The 27 T cell receptor beta chains listed next were all sequenced from one sample in a study of shared clonotypes between healthy human individuals. TCRdb keeps only in-frame clones here, not all; method: immunoSEQ multiplex PCR. The data hold fewer than 2.5 million clones, with over 85% observed a single time. The sequencing input was naive CD4+ T cells from PBMCs. As for subset: CD45RA+ positively selected. Source of these receptors: a man aged 18 to 35 in good health. Some clones in this sample may be carry-over from other donors' samples.

This clone has only one observation. The V and J genes are TRBV5-1 and TRBJ2-2, with TRBD2 identical over 7 bases. Germline trimming cut 3 bases from V and 2 bases from J; bases unmatched to any gene: 4. The germline V gene encodes CDR1 SGHRS and CDR2 YFSETQ. CDR3 length equals 15 residues. The CDR3 is CASSWSGVNTGELFF. CDR3 DNA: TGCGCCAGCAGCTGGAGCGGGGTAAACACCGGGGAGCTGTTTTTT.

The V call is TRBV5-1, the J call TRBJ2-7, with 11 nucleotides matching TRBD2. V lost 4 bases to trimming and J lost 6 bases; unmatched junction nucleotides: 9. CDR1 and CDR2 (germline): SGHRS, YFSETQ. The CDR3 loop spans 15 amino acids. The CDR3 sequence: CASSLTSGRGIEQYF. The CDR3 DNA reads as TGCGCCAGCAGCCTTACTAGCGGGAGAGGTATCGAGCAGTACTTC.

V is TRBV4-2 and J is TRBJ2-1; TRBD2 might be the D (5 bases). V lost 2 bases to trimming and J lost 6 bases, with 8 bases between them. This CDR3 region has 13 residues. Germline V CDR1 and CDR2: LGHNA, YNFKEQ. CDR3 residues: CASSQLGSNEQFF. In DNA, the CDR3 is TGTGCCAGCAGCCAATTAGGGAGCAATGAGCAGTTCTTC.

The rearrangement uses TRBV7-9 and TRBJ2-1, with D unclear. Germline CDR1 SEHNR, CDR2 FQNEAQ (reference sequence). The CDR3 is made up of 15 amino acids. Trimming removed 4 bases at V and 0 bases at J, with 10 bases between. The chain's CDR3 is CASSSSYSSYNEQFF. The CDR3 nucleotides are TGTGCCAGCAGCTCCTCGTATAGCTCCTACAATGAGCAGTTCTTC. Looking up the rest from reference TRBV7-9 and TRBJ2-1 gives the full variable domain: DTGVSQNPRHKITKRGQNVTFRCDPISEHNRLYWYRQTLGQGPEFLTYFQNEAQLEKSRLLSDRFSAERPKGSFSTLEIQRTEQGDSAMYLCASSSSYSSYNEQFFGPGTRLTVL.

J is TRBJ1-1 and V is TRBV11-2; D gene unclear. CDR3 length: 14 residues. CDR1 SGHAT and CDR2 FQNNGV come from the germline V gene. V gave up 3 bases and J gave up 4 bases, with 12 bases separating them. The CDR3, as DNA: TGTGCCAGCAGCTTTTTACCGGCTCTCACTGAAGCTTTCTTT. Protein sequence: CASSFLPALTEAFF. Supplemented by reference TRBV11-2 and TRBJ1-1, the full variable domain reads EAGVAQSPRYKIIEKRQSVAFWCNPISGHATLYWYQQILGQGPKLLIQFQNNGVVDDSQLPKDRFSAERLKGVDSTLKIQPAKLEDSAVYLCASSFLPALTEAFFGQGTRLTVV.

The sample holds one count of this clone. The chain has TRBV30 and TRBJ2-2; tentative D call: TRBD1 (6 bases). Germline loops: CDR1 GTSNPN, CDR2 SVGIG (reference sequence). V was cut by 2 bases and J by 6 bases, with 22 bases left in between. This CDR3 is 17 amino acids long. This chain's CDR3 is CAWSRMYRALGAGELFF. CDR3 in DNA: TGTGCCTGGAGTCGTATGTACAGGGCCCTAGGGGCCGGGGAGCTGTTTTTT.

V and J are TRBV27 and TRBJ2-3; TRBD2 matches 13 bases. Germline assignment: CDR1 MNHEY and CDR2 SMNVEV (reference sequence). This CDR3 spans 19 amino acids. V lost 3 bases to trimming and J lost 1 base; unmatched junction nucleotides: 10. CDR3 in amino acids: CASSFRGLAGVRGTDTQYF. In DNA, the CDR3 is TGTGCCAGCAGTTTTAGAGGACTAGCGGGAGTTAGGGGCACAGATACGCAGTATTTT.

V and J are TRBV12-5 and TRBJ2-3; 7 nucleotides agree with TRBD2. Germline V gives CDR1 LGHNT, CDR2 FRNRAP. The CDR3 covers 15 residues. With V trimmed by 7 bases and J by 1 base, 8 bases remained unmatched. The CDR3, as DNA: TGTGCTAGTGCCTTGCGGCTAGCGGGCACAGATACGCAGTATTTT. Translation: CASALRLAGTDTQYF.

J is TRBJ1-1 and V is TRBV18, with D possibly matching TRBD1 (5 bases). CDR3 length equals 15 residues. Trimming cost V 2 bases and J 4 bases, with 14 bases left between them. Germline V CDR1 and CDR2: KGHSH, LQKENI. The CDR3 DNA sequence: TGTGCCAGCTCACCATCCATGGGGGGAATCACTGAAGCTTTCTTT. Protein: CASSPSMGGITEAFF.

As DNA, the CDR3 is TGTGCCAGCAGCGCCCGGACAGGGAAGGGGGAAAAACTGTTTTTT. Amino acids: CASSARTGKGEKLFF. This rearrangement joins TRBV9 to TRBJ1-4; 8 positions agree with TRBD1. V lost 3 bases and J lost 8; bases outside the gene matches: 9. This CDR3 has 15 amino acids. Germline V lookup: CDR1 SGDLS, CDR2 YYNGEE.

The CDR3 spells CASSLAGLAGVQETQYF. The DNA of the CDR3 is TGTGCCAGCAGCTTGGCCGGGCTAGCGGGAGTCCAAGAGACCCAGTACTTC. The chain links TRBV5-4 to TRBJ2-5, with 10 bases fitting TRBD2. The length of the CDR3 is 17 residues. Germline CDR1 and CDR2: SGHNT and YYREEE (reference sequence). The J segment lost 1 base and the V segment lost 0 bases, leaving 6 bases of the junction unmatched.

The chain has TRBV28 and TRBJ2-7; no definite D call. The V gene's germline CDR1 is MDHEN and CDR2 SYDVKM. This CDR3 has 14 amino acids. Trimming pared 8 bases from V and 0 bases from J, leaving 14 bases between. The CDR3 DNA follows: TGTGCCAGCGATGTGGGTCAAAGCTCCTACGAGCAGTACTTC. As protein: CASDVGQSSYEQYF.

The chain recombines TRBV18 with TRBJ2-1, with D possibly TRBD1 on 5 matching bases. The CDR3 contains 16 residues. Germline V gives CDR1 KGHSH, CDR2 LQKENI. V was pared by 0 bases and J by 4 bases, with 13 bases between. CDR3 coding DNA: TGTGCCAGCTCACCACCGGGCCAGGGCGGTTACAATGAGCAGTTCTTC. It translates to CASSPPGQGGYNEQFF.

The chain couples TRBV28 to TRBJ2-7; 11 nucleotides agree with TRBD2. The V gene end was trimmed by 2 bases and the J gene end by 0 bases; junction bases not matched to a gene: 15. This CDR3 is built from 20 residues. The V gene's germline CDR1 is MDHEN and CDR2 SYDVKM. For the CDR3, the DNA is TGTGCCAGCAGTTTAACTCTAGCGGGAGGCTCCCTTACCCCCTCCTACGAGCAGTACTTC. Translation: CASSLTLAGGSLTPSYEQYF.

V gene TRBV5-4 combines with J gene TRBJ2-1; the D call may be TRBD1 or TRBD2 (5 bases each). The germline V gene has CDR1 SGHNT and CDR2 YYREEE (reference sequence). CDR3 length: 18 amino acids. Trimming left V 3 bases short and J 5 bases short, with 24 bases between. CDR3 coding DNA: TGTGCCAGCAGCTCTCCCGGTGGGACCGACCGGGAAAACAATGAGCAGTTCTTC. This sequence encodes CASSSPGGTDRENNEQFF.

This chain connects TRBV5-1 to TRBJ1-1, with no clear D. Looked up from germline, CDR1 is SGHRS and CDR2 is YFSETQ. Between the trimmed V and J ends, which lost 4 bases and 3 bases, there was a span of 10 bases. This CDR3 comprises 13 residues. CDR3 protein: CASSESQYTEAFF. The CDR3 DNA reads as TGCGCCAGCAGCGAGAGCCAGTACACTGAAGCTTTCTTT.

The gene calls are TRBV5-4 and TRBJ1-4; D may be TRBD1 (6 bases). Germline assignment: CDR1 SGHNT and CDR2 YYREEE (reference sequence). Trimming shortened V by 2 bases and J by 4 bases, and 9 bases separated the two germline ends. The CDR3 is made up of 14 amino acids. CDR3 bases: TGTGCCAGCAGCTTACAGGGCTTTAATGAAAAACTGTTTTTT. Protein sequence: CASSLQGFNEKLFF.

The chain combines TRBV2 with TRBJ2-2, with 9 nucleotides matching TRBD1. Per the germline V gene, CDR1 is SNHLY and CDR2 is FYNNEI. The V segment lost 6 bases and the J segment 2 bases; nucleotides outside the gene matches: 4. This CDR3 has 15 amino acids. CDR3: CASRRTGVNTGELFF. Written as DNA, the CDR3 is TGTGCCAGCAGGAGGACAGGGGTCAACACCGGGGAGCTGTTTTTT.

The chain is built from TRBV5-1 and TRBJ1-1; D gene ambiguous. The CDR3 is 18 amino acids. CDR1 is SGHRS and CDR2 is YFSETQ in the germline V gene. V lost 0 bases to trimming and J lost 0 bases, with 18 bases between them. The CDR3 protein is CASSLEALTTPMNTEAFF. CDR3 nucleotide sequence: TGCGCCAGCAGCTTGGAGGCGCTTACCACTCCCATGAACACTGAAGCTTTCTTT.

V usage is TRBV21-1 and J usage is TRBJ2-1; the listed D gene, TRBD2, was not tested against the DNA. TRBV21-1 corresponds to a pseudogene. The CDR3 has 18 amino acids. The DNA for the CDR3 is TGTGCCAGCAGCTCCCCCCCTCAAGCGGGAGGACAATACAATGAGCAGTTCTTC. Its protein product is CASSSPPQAGGQYNEQFF.

This chain uses TRBV7-2 with TRBJ1-6; D uncertain. The germline V gene encodes CDR1 SGHTA and CDR2 FQGNSA. The CDR3 totals 15 residues. Deletions cut 1 base from V and 0 bases from J, with 4 bases between. CDR3 residues: CASSLGRSYNSPLHF. DNA for the CDR3: TGTGCCAGCAGCTTAGGGCGCTCCTATAATTCACCCCTCCACTTT.

The chain is built from TRBV28 and TRBJ1-2; the D is unclear. Germline V gene sequence: CDR1 MDHEN, CDR2 SYDVKM. The CDR3 is 15 residues long. Trimming cost V 6 bases and J 4 bases, with 18 bases left between them. CDR3 protein: CASSSTGSAAYGYTF. CDR3 nucleotide sequence: TGTGCCAGCAGCTCCACGGGCTCGGCGGCCTATGGCTACACCTTC.

The chain employs TRBV20-1 and TRBJ2-5; D is uncertain. The germline CDR1 and CDR2 sequences are DFQATT and SNEGSKA (reference sequence). Trimming shortened V by 2 bases and J by 5 bases, and 6 bases separated the two germline ends. The CDR3 is made up of 11 amino acids. For the CDR3, the DNA is TGCAGTGCTAGAAAATCTGAGACCCAGTACTTC. It is translated as CSARKSETQYF.

A remark on this clone: Additional DNA sequences in this sample encode the identical CDR3. The rearrangement joins TRBV28 to TRBJ1-2, with 8 bases fitting TRBD1. CDR3 size: 13 residues. V was pared by 4 bases and J by 3 bases, with 1 base of the junction left unmatched. CDR1 and CDR2 from the germline V gene are MDHEN and SYDVKM. The CDR3 bases are TGTGCCAGCAGTTCGACAGGGGACTATGGCTACACCTTC. Amino acids: CASSSTGDYGYTF.

J is TRBJ1-2 and V is TRBV7-3, with D possibly being TRBD1 (6 bases). The germline V gene encodes CDR1 SGHTA and CDR2 FQGTGA. CDR3 length equals 18 residues. V was clipped by 5 bases and J by 3 bases, with 25 bases between them. CDR3 residues: CASSTQGGGRHLDYGYTF. In DNA form, the CDR3 reads TGTGCCAGCAGCACCCAGGGCGGGGGGCGCCACCTAGACTATGGCTACACCTTC. Full variable domain (rest looked up from reference TRBV7-3 and TRBJ1-2): GAGVSQTPSNKVTEKGKYVELRCDPISGHTALYWYRQSLGQGPEFLIYFQGTGAADDSGLPNDRFFAVRPEGSVSTLKIQRTERGDSAVYLCASSTQGGGRHLDYGYTFGSGTRLTVV.

The genes are TRBV30 and TRBJ1-4; D is possibly TRBD1 (6 bases). The V and J ends lost 0 bases and 5 bases respectively, with 10 bases between them. From germline, CDR1 is GTSNPN and CDR2 SVGIG (reference sequence). The CDR3 is 14 residues long. CDR3 protein: CAWSVQGFNEKLFF. CDR3 coding DNA: TGTGCCTGGAGTGTACAGGGATTCAATGAAAAACTGTTTTTT.

V gene TRBV5-1 combines with J gene TRBJ2-1; TRBD2 matches at 13 bases. In germline, CDR1 is SGHRS, CDR2 YFSETQ. J lost 3 bases, V lost 5 bases, and 8 bases had no gene match. The CDR3 is 17 amino acids. CDR3 sequence (DNA): TGCGCCAGCAGGTCTGAGAGGACTAGCGGGAGCTACAATGAGCAGTTCTTC. Translating gives CASRSERTSGSYNEQFF.